This TCR beta chain was captured by sequencing in a study of memory CD4+ T cells and cytomegalovirus serostatus. This clone appeared a single time. Profiled with immunoSEQ multiplex PCR; TCRdb holds only in-frame clones, not every one. The sample records roughly 50,000 clones, about 77% being singletons. The sort gate was single viable CD3+CD4+CD8-CD45RO+ cells for memory CD4+ T cells. The CDR3 has 13 residues. The V and J ends lost 7 bases and 2 bases respectively, with 12 bases between them. Per germline, CDR1 SNHLY and CDR2 FYNNEI. Sequencing was done on a sample of memory CD4+ T cells from blood. This chain connects TRBV2 to TRBJ2-7, with D maybe TRBD1 (6 bases). The sequence was collected from an adult in good health and CMV-seronegative. The CDR3 nucleotides are TGTGCCAGCATTAGGACAGTAGCCTACGAGCAGTACTTC. This sequence encodes CASIRTVAYEQYF.